One sample yielded the 27 T cell receptor beta chains listed below, sequenced in a study of shared clonotypes between healthy human individuals (dated by TCRdb to about 2020). Library method: the immunoSEQ multiplex PCR assay. Imported from immuneACCESS, the table was reduced by TCRdb to in-frame sequences with V and J called. These copies leave out some clones; in studies compared against another copy, an unresolved V gene accounts for under half, and the cause of the remainder is not known. Counted in this sample were roughly 680,000 clones; approximately 72% of them appeared once. The top ten clones comprise less than 2% of the sample. The sample consisted of memory CD4+ T cells sorted from blood. The cell subset or site label of this sample denotes: CD45RA-negative fraction. The receptors originated from a woman aged 25 to 39 in good health.

In its sample, this clone was seen many times. The chain carries TRBV5-1 and TRBJ1-2, with a weak D call TRBD1 (5 bases). Deletions cut 4 bases from V and 4 bases from J, with 14 bases between. CDR1 is SGHRS, CDR2 YFSETQ, per germline. CDR3 length: 14 residues. The chain's CDR3 is CASSPSGGSYGYTF. The CDR3 nucleotides read TGCGCCAGCAGCCCGTCCGGGGGAAGCTATGGCTACACCTTC.

This rearrangement joins TRBV11-2 to TRBJ2-2, with 9 bases identical to TRBD2. The CDR3 loop spans 15 amino acids. J was trimmed by 4 bases and V by 5 bases; bases with no gene match: 5. Germline V gives CDR1 SGHAT, CDR2 FQNNGV. CDR3 protein: CASSQGAGGTGELFF. For the CDR3, the DNA is TGTGCCAGCAGCCAAGGAGCGGGAGGCACCGGGGAGCTGTTTTTT.

This clone appeared a few times. The rearrangement uses TRBV10-1 and TRBJ2-1; 8 bases fit TRBD2. V shed 4 bases, J shed 5 bases, and the junction held 10 bases outside the gene matches. CDR3 length: 16 residues. Germline CDR1 WNHNN, CDR2 SYGVQD (reference sequence). CDR3 DNA sequence: TGCGCCAGCAGTGGGGGTGGAGCGGGAGCCCACAATGAGCAGTTCTTC. Protein sequence: CASSGGGAGAHNEQFF.

Comment on this clone: A much larger clone differs from this one at a single base, so this may be a read error. The same CDR3 can be traced to other DNA sequences in this sample. This chain uses TRBV28 with TRBJ2-7, with D hard to call. V lost 3 bases to trimming and J lost 4 bases, with 4 bases between them. Germline V CDR1 and CDR2: MDHEN, SYDVKM. The length of the CDR3 is 11 residues. The CDR3 DNA sequence: TGTGCCAGCAGTTTGAGGTACGAGCAGTACTTC. This sequence encodes CASSLRYEQYF.

The chain carries TRBV30 and TRBJ2-4; 11 bases line up with TRBD1. Per the germline V gene, CDR1 is GTSNPN and CDR2 is SVGIG (reference sequence). This CDR3 comprises 14 residues. Unmatched junction bases numbered 6, after V lost 5 bases and J lost 6 bases. For the CDR3, the DNA is TGTGCCTGGGCCCTGGGACAGGGGGGAAACATTCAGTACTTC. Its translation is CAWALGQGGNIQYF.

The CDR3 DNA follows: TGTGCCAGCAGTTCAAATGGACAGGGCCGTAACTATGGCTACACCTTC. It codes for CASSSNGQGRNYGYTF. The chain recombines TRBV6-5 with TRBJ1-2, with 8 bases lining up with TRBD1. This CDR3 comprises 16 residues. The J segment lost 1 base and the V segment lost 4 bases, leaving 8 bases of the junction unmatched. Germline V gene lookup returns CDR1 MNHEY and CDR2 SVGAGI.

This clone has just a few counts. V and J are TRBV13 and TRBJ2-1; possible D gene TRBD2, 5 bases. V was clipped by 4 bases and J by 8 bases, with 9 bases between them. The CDR3 consists of 12 residues. Germline CDR1 PRHDT, CDR2 FYEKMQ (reference sequence). The DNA for the CDR3 is TGTGCCAGCAGCTACCCGGGATATGAGCAGTTCTTC. Translation: CASSYPGYEQFF.

The chain uses TRBV28 and TRBJ2-7; D is ambiguous. In germline, CDR1 is MDHEN, CDR2 SYDVKM. The CDR3 totals 15 residues. V lost 0 bases and J lost 1, with 10 bases in between. CDR3 sequence (DNA): TGTGCCAGCAGTTTATGGTTAGCCAGGTCCTACGAGCAGTACTTC. Translation: CASSLWLARSYEQYF. The full variable domain, completed using reference TRBV28 and TRBJ2-7, is DVKVTQSSRYLVKRTGEKVFLECVQDMDHENMFWYRQDPGLGLRLIYFSYDVKMKEKGDIPEGYSVSREKKERFSLILESASTNQTSMYLCASSLWLARSYEQYFGPGTRLTVT.

The V and J genes are TRBV6-5 and TRBJ1-1, with a possible D match to TRBD1 (5 bases). This CDR3 contains 14 residues. Trimming stripped 2 bases from V and 4 bases from J, with 11 bases between. The germline V gene has CDR1 MNHEY and CDR2 SVGAGI. CDR3 region: CASSYVLGATEAFF. The CDR3 region has the DNA TGTGCCAGCAGTTACGTCCTTGGGGCCACTGAAGCTTTCTTT.

The chain joins TRBV28 to TRBJ2-7; 11 bases line up with TRBD2. CDR3 length: 15 residues. Losses at the gene ends were 5 bases for V and 2 bases for J; bases not matched to a gene: 5. The V gene's germline CDR1 is MDHEN and CDR2 SYDVKM. Written as DNA, the CDR3 is TGTGCCAGCAGTCCCAGACTAGCGGGGACCTACGAGCAGTACTTC. This codes for CASSPRLAGTYEQYF.

V usage is TRBV6-1 and J usage is TRBJ2-7, with a tentative D call TRBD2 (6 bases). The CDR3 spans 13 residues. From germline, CDR1 is MNHNS and CDR2 SASEGT. V lost 8 bases and J 3 bases, leaving 14 bases between the germline ends. The CDR3 region is CASSSGHGYEQYF. The DNA for the CDR3 is TGTGCCAGCTCAAGCGGGCACGGCTACGAGCAGTACTTC.

Details on this clone: Other DNA sequences in the same sample also yield this CDR3. This chain uses TRBV7-2 with TRBJ2-5, with D possibly being TRBD2 (5 bases). Deletions cut 2 bases from V and 5 bases from J, with 6 bases between. Germline values: CDR1 SGHTA, CDR2 FQGNSA. The CDR3 extends over 12 amino acids. As DNA, the CDR3 is TGTGCCAGCAGCTTATCGGGGGAGACCCAGTACTTC. It encodes CASSLSGETQYF.

The rearrangement uses TRBV7-2 and TRBJ1-3; 10 nucleotides match TRBD1. The CDR3 extends over 16 amino acids. Losses at the gene ends were 5 bases for V and 2 bases for J; bases not matched to a gene: 6. In germline, CDR1 is SGHTA, CDR2 FQGNSA. CDR3 in amino acids: CASSKSGTGAGNTIYF. The DNA for the CDR3 is TGTGCCAGCAGCAAATCCGGGACAGGGGCTGGAAACACCATATATTTT. Together with reference TRBV7-2 and TRBJ1-3, the CDR3 gives the full variable domain: GAGVSQSPSNKVTEKGKDVELRCDPISGHTALYWYRQSLGQGLEFLIYFQGNSAPDKSGLPSDRFSAERTGGSVSTLTIQRTQQEDSAVYLCASSKSGTGAGNTIYFGEGSWLTVV.

In its sample, this clone was seen once. The CDR3 region has the DNA TGCGCCAGCAGCTTCGGGGAGCGAGAGGCTGAAGCTTTCTTT. This translates into CASSFGEREAEAFF. The V gene is TRBV5-1, the J gene TRBJ1-1; D gene ambiguous. This CDR3 region has 14 residues. The V gene's germline CDR1 is SGHRS and CDR2 YFSETQ. Trimming took 2 bases from V and 6 from J, leaving 14 bases between them. The full variable domain, rest sourced from reference TRBV5-1 and TRBJ1-1, is KAGVTQTPRYLIKTRGQQVTLSCSPISGHRSVSWYQQTPGQGLQFLFEYFSETQRNKGNFPGRFSGRQFSNSRSEMNVSTLELGDSALYLCASSFGEREAEAFFGQGTRLTVV.

Only one count was recorded for this clone. Given a much more abundant clone one base away, this may be a read error. Other DNA variants within this sample encode the same CDR3. The rearrangement joins TRBV4-2 to TRBJ2-3; weak D call: TRBD1 (5 bases). This CDR3 region has 14 residues. The V and J ends lost 1 base and 0 bases respectively, with 5 bases between them. The germline V gene has CDR1 LGHNA and CDR2 YNFKEQ. The CDR3 loop reads CASSQGTSTDTQYF. The CDR3 bases are TGTGCCAGCAGCCAAGGGACAAGCACAGATACGCAGTATTTT.

A remark on this clone: This sample also contains other DNA sequences that code for the same CDR3. This rearrangement joins TRBV18 to TRBJ2-1; D is perhaps TRBD2 (5 bases). V lost 0 bases to trimming and J lost 7 bases, with 7 bases between them. Germline V gene sequence: CDR1 KGHSH, CDR2 LQKENI. This CDR3 has 13 residues. CDR3 coding DNA: TGTGCCAGCTCACCACCTTCGGGAAATGAGCAGTTCTTC. The encoded protein is CASSPPSGNEQFF.

The chain has TRBV27 and TRBJ1-3, with 10 bases identical to TRBD1. The CDR3 length is 15 residues. V was clipped by 3 bases and J by 4 bases; unmatched bases: 3. From germline, CDR1 is MNHEY and CDR2 SMNVEV (reference sequence). The DNA for the CDR3 is TGTGCCAGCAGTTTGGGGACAGGGGTGGGAAACACCATATATTTT. Its protein is CASSLGTGVGNTIYF.

The chain is built from TRBV28 and TRBJ1-2; D remains unclear. The germline V gene has CDR1 MDHEN and CDR2 SYDVKM. CDR3 length equals 12 residues. V lost 6 bases and J 5 bases, leaving 10 bases between the germline ends. Here the CDR3 DNA reads TGTGCCAGCAGCCGGGATGAATATGGCTACACCTTC. As protein: CASSRDEYGYTF.

The CDR3: CASSLGASGNYEQYF. DNA for the CDR3: TGTGCCAGCAGCTTGGGGGCTAGCGGAAACTACGAGCAGTACTTC. This sequence joins TRBV11-2 and TRBJ2-7; D might be TRBD2 (7 bases). The CDR3 has 15 amino acids. Germline CDR1 and CDR2: SGHAT and FQNNGV. V dropped 3 bases and J dropped 3 bases, with 15 bases sitting between them.

The V and J genes are TRBV28 and TRBJ1-1, with D possibly matching TRBD1 (6 bases). The germline V gene has CDR1 MDHEN and CDR2 SYDVKM. Trimming left V 3 bases short and J 8 bases short, with 25 bases between. This CDR3 spans 17 amino acids. The CDR3 bases are TGTGCCAGCAGTTTGGGCGGCTGGGTTGGCAGGGGAGGCGAAGCTTTCTTT. It encodes CASSLGGWVGRGGEAFF.

The V and J genes are TRBV11-3 and TRBJ1-2; TRBD1 might be the D (6 bases). Trimming shortened V by 7 bases and J by 2 bases, and 14 bases separated the two germline ends. Germline CDR1 SGHNT, CDR2 YENEEA. This CDR3 is 14 amino acids long. The CDR3 sequence is CASKGRGGNYGYTF. CDR3 DNA sequence: TGTGCCAGCAAGGGCAGGGGCGGGAACTATGGCTACACCTTC.

The chain employs TRBV28 and TRBJ1-5; D possibly corresponds to TRBD1 (6 bases). Germline loops: CDR1 MDHEN, CDR2 SYDVKM. There are 14 residues in the CDR3. The V end lost 7 bases, the J end lost 6 bases, and 16 bases lay between the germline ends. The CDR3, as DNA: TGTGCCAGCAATTTCAGGCAGGGGACTCAGCCCCAGCATTTT. The encoded protein is CASNFRQGTQPQHF.

This clone has only a few counts. The chain carries TRBV19 and TRBJ2-1; 14 nucleotides align to TRBD2. The CDR3 runs to 14 residues. Losses at the gene ends were 9 bases for V and 8 bases for J; bases not matched to a gene: 6. In germline, CDR1 is LNHDA, CDR2 SQIVND (reference sequence). The chain's CDR3 is CASRRLAGGHEQFF. The CDR3 bases are TGTGCCAGCAGACGACTAGCGGGAGGGCATGAGCAGTTCTTC.

A remark on this clone: Other DNA sequences in this specimen translate into the identical CDR3. The chain combines TRBV18 with TRBJ2-5; D remains ambiguous. CDR1 KGHSH and CDR2 LQKENI come from the germline V gene. The CDR3 is 12 residues long. Between the trimmed V and J ends, which lost 0 bases and 4 bases, there was a span of 3 bases. Written as DNA, the CDR3 is TGTGCCAGCTCACCACCGGGAGAGACCCAGTACTTC. As protein: CASSPPGETQYF.

The chain links TRBV6-6 to TRBJ1-4, with D unclear. With 8 bases removed from V and 8 bases from J, the gap between germline ends came to 18 bases. The germline CDR1 and CDR2 sequences are MNHNY and SVGAGI (reference sequence). The CDR3 contains 14 residues. CDR3 amino acids: CASCLPGPPEKLFF. DNA of the CDR3: TGTGCCAGCTGCTTGCCAGGCCCACCAGAAAAACTGTTTTTT.

The chain is built from TRBV29-1 and TRBJ2-7, with 8 bases aligning to TRBD2. The CDR3 has 15 residues. V shed 4 bases, J shed 2 bases, and the junction held 10 bases outside the gene matches. Germline V gives CDR1 SQVTM, CDR2 ANQGSEA. The CDR3 DNA is TGCAGCGTTGGGCCGGCCAGCGGGAGAGCCTACGAGCAGTACTTC. Translated: CSVGPASGRAYEQYF.

This clone was counted once. The genes are TRBV28 and TRBJ2-3; TRBD2 agrees at 7 bases. V was pared by 3 bases and J by 4 bases, with 7 bases of the junction left unmatched. Germline V lookup: CDR1 MDHEN, CDR2 SYDVKM. This CDR3 spans 15 amino acids. The CDR3 sequence is CASSFMVGGADTQYF. The DNA for the CDR3 is TGTGCCAGCAGTTTTATGGTGGGGGGGGCAGATACGCAGTATTTT. Full variable domain (missing parts from reference TRBV28 and TRBJ2-3): DVKVTQSSRYLVKRTGEKVFLECVQDMDHENMFWYRQDPGLGLRLIYFSYDVKMKEKGDIPEGYSVSREKKERFSLILESASTNQTSMYLCASSFMVGGADTQYFGPGTRLTVL.